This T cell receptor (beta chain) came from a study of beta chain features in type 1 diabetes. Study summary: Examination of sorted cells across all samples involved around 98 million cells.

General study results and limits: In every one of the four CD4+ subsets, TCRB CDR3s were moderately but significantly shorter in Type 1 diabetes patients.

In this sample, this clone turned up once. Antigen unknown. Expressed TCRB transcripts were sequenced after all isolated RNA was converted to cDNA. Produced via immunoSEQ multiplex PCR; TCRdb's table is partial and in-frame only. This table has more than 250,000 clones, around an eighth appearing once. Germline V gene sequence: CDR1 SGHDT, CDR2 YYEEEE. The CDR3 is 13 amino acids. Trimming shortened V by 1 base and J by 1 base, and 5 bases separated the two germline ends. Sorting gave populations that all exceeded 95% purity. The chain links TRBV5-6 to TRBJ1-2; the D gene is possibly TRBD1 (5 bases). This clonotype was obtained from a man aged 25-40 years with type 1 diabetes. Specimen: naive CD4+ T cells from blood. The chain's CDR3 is CASSLQGNYGYTF. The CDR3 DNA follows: TGTGCCAGCAGCTTGCAGGGTAACTATGGCTACACCTTC. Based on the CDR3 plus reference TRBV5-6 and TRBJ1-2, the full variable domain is DAGVTQSPTHLIKTRGQQVTLRCSPKSGHDTVSWYQQALGQGPQFIFQYYEEEERQRGNFPDRFSGHQFPNYSSELNVNALLLGDSALYLCASSLQGNYGYTFGSGTRLTVV.